Here is one T cell receptor beta chain with its context. This clonotype came up a few times. Its antigen is still unknown. A much larger clone lies one base from this, so it may be a read error. These data are taken from a study of regulatory T cells in long-lasting Graves disease (TCRdb year 2021). For context, the study as a whole: Newly diagnosed Graves' disease patients had taken antithyroid drugs for less than 3 months. A total of 35 or so samples were covered by TCR sequencing, comprising some 13 persistent and 20 or so newly diagnosed Graves' disease patients. Patients with persistent Graves' disease were compared with patients with newly diagnosed Graves' disease using TCR sequencing and RNA sequencing of peripheral blood. The study took place in China and was registered as a clinical trial.

What the study reported, not specific to this receptor: TRBV28, TRBJ1-2 and TRBJ2-5 were preferentially used in persistent disease, while TRBV20-1 and TRBJ2-1 were favored in newly diagnosed disease. Sequencing and analysis were limited to the TCR beta chain. More public clonotypes were shared among persistent patients (approximately 3,000) than among newly diagnosed patients (roughly 960). Because the primary lesion, thyroid tissue, could not be accessed, the study looked at peripheral blood alone. Compared with newly diagnosed patients, persistent Graves' disease patients had lower TCR Shannon entropy and fewer highly expanded clones, which suggests clonal expansion. As a limitation, the authors acknowledged that the small sample size may reduce accuracy.

The CDR3 contains 15 residues, cysteine and phenylalanine counted. Just CDR3 DNA is preserved here, 45 bases in frame from base 1. CDR1 and CDR2 (SGHAT, FQDESV) derive from the germline V gene (reference sequence). This specimen's time point label, per the study, means: newly diagnosed GD, antithyroid drugs for less than 3 months. For both TCR sequencing and RNA sequencing, RNA was extracted from PBMCs using TRIzol. Graves' disease was diagnosed according to American Thyroid Association guidelines. The patients came from an endocrinology department in Xi'an, China. From each patient, around 8.3 milliliters of peripheral blood was collected into an EDTA anticoagulant tube. Ficoll Paque Plus density gradient separation was used to isolate PBMCs, and no further T cell sorting was performed. An Agilent 2100 Bioanalyzer and agarose gel were used to assess RNA quality, and a NanoDrop 2000 was used to measure RNA concentration.

Receptors were amplified or captured by multiplex PCR. Instrument on record: Illumina HiSeq 4000. TCR beta libraries were built with iRepertoire HTBI primers and Arm-PCR amplification of CDR3 regions. Before sequencing, the PCR products went through gel purification. As for the original processing: A total of 62 TRBV and approximately 13 TRBJ segments were identified across samples and were used for gene usage analysis of CDR3 amino acid clonotypes. COPE and FqMerger were used to merge filtered high-quality paired reads into contigs. BLAST was used to align contigs to the IMGT TRBV, TRBD and TRBJ reference genes, and CDR3 was defined following IMGT. Any clonotype with a frequency above 0.1% was counted as a highly expanded clone. Repertoire diversity was measured by Shannon entropy, and V-J evenness by the Gini coefficient. Clonotypes shared by more than one individual were considered public. In TCRdb, the public reads were trimmed at Q25 with fastp and aligned with MiXCR, with productive beta chains retained. One record per CDR3 amino acid sequence lists the most common genes and DNA. The V and J calls here are based on TCRdb, not the publication. The sample yields hundreds of thousands of distinct CDR3 sequences; roughly 12% were counted once. In total, the top ten clones hold 10% of the sample.

These same records also appear under a second study, on T cells in Graves' hyperthyroidism and ophthalmopathy. The second source states: Graves' hyperthyroidism was defined as stable when no progression to ophthalmopathy occurred over 18 months of follow-up. Hyperthyroidism patients were newly diagnosed, with disease duration under 2 months, and aged 18 to 65 years. Patients with uncontrolled infections, other autoimmune diseases, pregnancy or lactation were excluded. Clinical symptoms, serum thyroxine and TRAb, thyroid ultrasound, and orbital computed tomography formed the basis for the diagnoses. The first round of RT-PCR for the TCR CDR3 was performed with the HTBI primer set and the Qiagen OneStep RT-PCR kit. Most expanded thyroid clonotypes (frequency above 0.001) were also found in blood, which suggests that blood repertoires may mirror thyroid immune responses. A model built on a 13 V-J signature distinguished ophthalmopathy from stable hyperthyroidism, reaching roughly 88% sensitivity and around 81% specificity in cross-validation and 80%/75% in testing. In validation, the model predicted progression to ophthalmopathy with approximately 69% sensitivity and about 72% specificity, a median of 6.5 months before onset. To identify TCR V-J signatures that set the groups apart, the researchers used a discovery cohort of roughly 100 patients, made up of 43 with Graves' ophthalmopathy and 55 to 65 with stable Graves' hyperthyroidism. Prospective prediction of ophthalmopathy was tested in an independent validation cohort consisting of roughly 20 hyperthyroidism patients and 15 to 17 patients who later progressed to ophthalmopathy. The roughly 100 discovery patients were randomly split 7:3 into training and test sets. In several Graves' hyperthyroidism patients, the study also compared T-cell repertoires from thyroid tissue with T-cell repertoires from blood. Following sampling, methimazole starting at 30 mg daily was given to hyperthyroidism patients, and high-dose intravenous methylprednisolone was given to ophthalmopathy patients. The libraries were constructed in a second round of multiplex PCR and then size-selected and purified. The libraries were sequenced on an Illumina HiSeq2000 using paired-end 100 bp reads. SOAPnuke was used to process the raw data, with reads discarded if the reads contained adapters or uncalled bases, had a mean Phred below 15, or lacked an exact constant-primer or identifier match. COPE v1.2.5 was used to merge high-quality paired reads, and clonotypes were defined as unique nucleotide sequences. MiTCR v1.1 was used to align the clonotypes against IMGT TRBV, TRBD and TRBJ reference segments. The analysis included only V-J combinations with a frequency above 0.0001, which together covered more than 99% of the repertoires. A TCS score was defined as the ratio between F50 (clonal expansion) and ExV (chaos), using BLOSUM62-based TCRdist between CDR3 peptides within each V-J. Welch's t-statistics and random forest reduced roughly 530 V-J features to about 12, which were used in a naive Bayes classifier (R e1071). Sample size was not statistically predetermined, and blinding of investigators to group allocation was not performed. TCR Vbeta CDR3 sequencing of fewer than 150 peripheral blood samples (fewer than 45 ophthalmopathy, under 80 hyperthyroidism and some 17 progressor patients) is reported in the paper.

The chain was built from TRBV11-1 and TRBJ1-1; 9 bases in between match TRBD1. The clonotype comes from a man aged 30-40 years with Graves disease. Donor details come from another sample of the same person, matched by shared clones. The input for sequencing was peripheral blood mononuclear cells (PBMCs), taken at new diagnosis, from a patient treated with antithyroid drugs. This receptor carries the CDR3 CVSSWRGQGNTEAFF. The nucleotides read TGTGTCAGCAGCTGGAGGGGACAGGGGAACACTGAAGCTTTCTTT.